Listed here are 30 T cell receptor beta chains from one sample, sequenced in a study of T cell responses to AZD1222 COVID-19 vaccine. Data came from immunoSEQ multiplex PCR; TCRdb stores just in-frame clones and leaves some out. Of about 120,000 clones listed, 85% to 90% are singletons. The sample consisted of peripheral blood, taken on day 0 of AZD1222 vaccination. The origin of the receptors is an adult in good health.

About this clone: The germline gene is not matched at one end of the junction; a read error may be the cause. The chain links TRBV6-1 to TRBJ2-7; TRBD1 agrees at 10 bases. From germline, CDR1 is MNHNS and CDR2 SASEGT. There are 13 residues in the CDR3. The CDR3 bases are TGTGCCAGCGGTGACAGGGGGCTCTACGAGCAGTACTTC. This translates into CASGDRGLYEQYF.

This chain uses TRBV6-5 with TRBJ2-1; 7 nucleotides align to TRBD1. The trim removed 4 bases at V and 4 bases at J, leaving 10 bases unmatched. The CDR3 loop spans 16 amino acids. Germline V lookup: CDR1 MNHEY, CDR2 SVGAGI. The CDR3 sequence: CASSSRQGETYNEQFF. For the CDR3, the DNA is TGTGCCAGCAGTTCTAGACAGGGCGAAACTTACAATGAGCAGTTCTTC.

The chain links TRBV5-1 to TRBJ2-1; D not certain. CDR3 length: 14 residues. Germline V gives CDR1 SGHRS, CDR2 YFSETQ. The V end was cut by 10 bases, the J end by 6 bases, with 20 bases between. Written as DNA, the CDR3 is TGCGCCCGCCGTACCTCACTGGCGGCCAATGAGCAGTTCTTC. Its translation is CARRTSLAANEQFF. Filled out from reference TRBV5-1 and TRBJ2-1, the complete variable domain reads KAGVTQTPRYLIKTRGQQVTLSCSPISGHRSVSWYQQTPGQGLQFLFEYFSETQRNKGNFPGRFSGRQFSNSRSEMNVSTLELGDSALYLCARRTSLAANEQFFGPGTRLTVL.

The chain carries TRBV3-1 (or the pseudogene TRBV3-2) and TRBJ1-5; TRBD1 is a possible D gene (5 bases). Germline CDR1 is LGHDT and CDR2 is YNNKEL (reference sequence). CDR3 size: 14 residues. The germline V and J ends were trimmed by 3 bases and 6 bases, with 12 bases remaining between them. CDR3 region: CASSQGSTAQPQHF. The CDR3 region has the DNA TGTGCCAGCAGCCAGGGGTCGACAGCTCAGCCCCAGCATTTT.

Here the CDR3 reads CASSEDAGSNQPQHF. The CDR3 bases are TGTGCCAGCAGTGAAGATGCGGGTAGCAATCAGCCCCAGCATTTT. The chain recombines TRBV6-1 with TRBJ1-5; D gene uncertain. The CDR3 totals 15 residues. Germline assignment: CDR1 MNHNS and CDR2 SASEGT. V was shortened by 1 base and J by 0 bases, with 7 bases between the two germline ends.

This chain connects TRBV6-5 to TRBJ2-3; 8 nucleotides align to TRBD1. The ends lost 5 bases at V and 9 bases at J; junction bases unmatched: 13. The CDR3 covers 15 residues. Germline-derived CDR1 and CDR2 are MNHEY and SVGAGI. The CDR3 loop is CASSRPGTGTSTQYF. The CDR3 bases are TGTGCCAGCAGTCGTCCCGGGACAGGAACCTCGACGCAGTATTTT.

The genes are TRBV28 and TRBJ1-4; D is ambiguous. CDR1 is MDHEN and CDR2 is SYDVKM in the germline V gene. Trimming removed 6 bases at V and 7 bases at J, with 15 bases between. This CDR3 is 14 amino acids long. CDR3 nucleotides: TGTGCCAGCAGCCCAGCAGGTGTCAGTGAAAAACTGTTTTTT. This codes for CASSPAGVSEKLFF.

This chain uses TRBV27 with TRBJ1-1; TRBD1 matches 10 bases. This CDR3 has 14 residues. From germline, CDR1 is MNHEY and CDR2 SMNVEV (reference sequence). V lost 5 bases to trimming and J lost 5 bases; unmatched junction nucleotides: 5. The CDR3 region has the DNA TGTGCCAGCAGTCGACAGGGGGCTAATACTGAAGCTTTCTTT. Translated, it gives CASSRQGANTEAFF.

The chain carries TRBV5-1 and TRBJ1-4; no clear D. Between the trimmed V and J ends, which lost 2 bases and 8 bases, there was a span of 16 bases. CDR1 and CDR2 from the germline V gene are SGHRS and YFSETQ. This CDR3 contains 15 residues. CDR3 amino acids: CASSLRSTPAEKLFF. CDR3 nucleotides: TGCGCCAGCAGCTTACGGTCGACCCCCGCGGAAAAACTGTTTTTT.

This chain joins TRBV7-9 and TRBJ1-1; D not certain. V gave up 2 bases and J gave up 7 bases, with 14 bases separating them. Per the germline V gene, CDR1 is SEHNR and CDR2 is FQNEAQ (reference sequence). The CDR3 spans 14 residues. In DNA form, the CDR3 reads TGTGCCAGCAGCTTATCTTCGGCTGGCCGTGAAGCTTTCTTT. Residues: CASSLSSAGREAFF.

The chain recombines TRBV12-5 with TRBJ1-5; perhaps TRBD1 as D (5 bases). The CDR3 extends over 15 amino acids. V was cut by 7 bases and J by 4 bases, with 17 bases left in between. CDR1 and CDR2 (germline): LGHNT, FRNRAP. In DNA form, the CDR3 reads TGTGCTAGTGCCCCTCCGGGGTCAGGGAATCAGCCCCAGCATTTT. Protein: CASAPPGSGNQPQHF. Complete variable domain (other parts from reference TRBV12-5 and TRBJ1-5): DARVTQTPRHKVTEMGQEVTMRCQPILGHNTVFWYRQTMMQGLELLAYFRNRAPLDDSGMPKDRFSAEMPDATLATLKIQPSEPRDSAVYFCASAPPGSGNQPQHFGDGTRLSIL.

This clone was seen a single time. The chain joins TRBV3-1 (or the pseudogene TRBV3-2) to TRBJ1-3; 7 bases map to TRBD1. Germline-derived CDR1 and CDR2 are LGHDT and YNNKEL (reference sequence). This CDR3 has 17 amino acids. The V and J ends lost 0 bases and 1 base, in that order; junction bases with no gene match: 6. The CDR3 region has the DNA TGTGCCAGCAGCCAAGAAAGAGACAGGGAATCTGGAAACACCATATATTTT. Its translation: CASSQERDRESGNTIYF.

The rearrangement links TRBV7-8 to TRBJ2-7, with D possibly TRBD1 on 7 matching bases. This CDR3 has 17 residues. Germline assignment: CDR1 SGHVS and CDR2 FQNEAQ. The V end lost 4 bases, the J end lost 3 bases, and 22 bases lay between the germline ends. CDR3 loop: CASSSYEGGTVVYEQYF. The CDR3 coding sequence is TGTGCCAGCAGCTCATACGAAGGGGGGACAGTCGTCTACGAGCAGTACTTC.

V gene TRBV6-5 combines with J gene TRBJ1-2, with D perhaps TRBD1 (6 bases). Germline V gene lookup returns CDR1 MNHEY and CDR2 SVGAGI. The CDR3 loop spans 13 amino acids. Trimming removed 5 bases at V and 5 bases at J, with 12 bases between. The CDR3: CASSPGTLYGYTF. In nucleotides, the CDR3 is TGTGCCAGCAGTCCCGGGACACTGTATGGCTACACCTTC.

The rearrangement uses TRBV6-5 and TRBJ1-5; D may be TRBD1 (6 bases). The CDR3 extends over 13 amino acids. CDR1 is MNHEY, CDR2 SVGAGI, per germline. V was cut by 9 bases and J by 6 bases, with 15 bases left in between. The CDR3 is CASRGLEGQPQHF. CDR3 coding DNA: TGTGCCAGTCGGGGGCTGGAGGGTCAGCCCCAGCATTTT.

J is TRBJ1-5 and V is TRBV6-2 or TRBV6-3; D ambiguous. The V end lost 0 bases, the J end lost 9 bases, and 9 bases lay between the germline ends. This CDR3 is 13 amino acids long. Germline V lookup: CDR1 MNHEY, CDR2 SVGEGT. The CDR3 region is CASSYSSFRPQHF. In DNA form, the CDR3 reads TGTGCCAGCAGTTACTCGAGTTTCAGGCCCCAGCATTTT.

The chain uses TRBV27 and TRBJ2-1; 9 bases match TRBD2. Germline V gives CDR1 MNHEY, CDR2 SMNVEV (reference sequence). The CDR3 length is 16 residues. J gave up 10 bases and V 5 bases, and 15 bases lay outside the gene matches. The CDR3 bases are TGTGCCAGCAGTCCCCGCGGTAGCGGGGGTAGGGGGGAGCAGTTCTTC. Amino acid sequence: CASSPRGSGGRGEQFF.

This clone was recorded only once. The chain combines TRBV29-1 with TRBJ1-2; the D is unclear. V shed 4 bases and J shed 0 bases, with 9 bases lying between them. The length of the CDR3 is 13 residues. Germline CDR1 is SQVTM and CDR2 is ANQGSEA. CDR3 region: CSVGTRANYGYTF. The CDR3 DNA is TGCAGCGTTGGTACGCGGGCTAACTATGGCTACACCTTC.

The rearrangement joins TRBV5-8 to TRBJ1-5; D perhaps matches TRBD1 (6 bases). Trimming took off 4 bases at V and 1 base at J, with 12 bases between the two ends. The CDR3 contains 15 residues. Germline-derived CDR1 and CDR2 are SGHTS and YDEGEE. CDR3 sequence reads: CASSTGTPSNQPQHF. The CDR3 bases are TGTGCCAGCAGCACAGGGACACCAAGCAATCAGCCCCAGCATTTT.

V is TRBV18 and J is TRBJ1-3; no definite D call. Germline V gene data show CDR1 as KGHSH and CDR2 as LQKENI. The CDR3 contains 15 residues. Trimming shortened V by 1 base and J by 0 bases, and 7 bases separated the two germline ends. The CDR3 protein is CASSPRTNSGNTIYF. As DNA, the CDR3 is TGTGCCAGCTCACCACGGACCAACTCTGGAAACACCATATATTTT.

This chain uses TRBV5-1 with TRBJ2-1, with D tentatively TRBD1 (5 bases). The CDR3 contains 15 residues. Germline V lookup: CDR1 SGHRS, CDR2 YFSETQ. V was shortened by 3 bases and J by 3 bases, with 13 bases between the two germline ends. CDR3: CASSYKDTFYNEQFF. CDR3 bases: TGCGCCAGCAGCTACAAGGACACCTTCTACAATGAGCAGTTCTTC.

This clone was picked up one time. The rearrangement joins TRBV28 to TRBJ2-7; 7 bases line up with TRBD2. The CDR3 is made up of 13 amino acids. Germline-derived CDR1 and CDR2 are MDHEN and SYDVKM. The junction had 8 bases not matched to a gene; V was cut back by 8 bases and J by 4 bases. This CDR3 reads CASGGEGRYEQYF. The CDR3 nucleotides read TGTGCCAGCGGTGGGGAGGGGAGATACGAGCAGTACTTC.

V gene TRBV28 combines with J gene TRBJ2-7; TRBD1 aligns across 9 bases. Losses at the gene ends were 2 bases for V and 6 bases for J; bases not matched to a gene: 11. CDR3 length equals 16 residues. Germline V gene lookup returns CDR1 MDHEN and CDR2 SYDVKM. The CDR3 loop reads CASSLKGLQGAGEQYF. DNA for the CDR3: TGTGCCAGCAGTTTAAAAGGCTTACAGGGGGCAGGCGAGCAGTACTTC. Full variable domain (remainder filled in from reference TRBV28 and TRBJ2-7): DVKVTQSSRYLVKRTGEKVFLECVQDMDHENMFWYRQDPGLGLRLIYFSYDVKMKEKGDIPEGYSVSREKKERFSLILESASTNQTSMYLCASSLKGLQGAGEQYFGPGTRLTVT.

The chain is built from TRBV28 and TRBJ1-2, with D perhaps matching TRBD1 (5 bases). CDR3 length: 13 amino acids. In germline, CDR1 is MDHEN, CDR2 SYDVKM. Trimming stripped 6 bases from V and 4 bases from J, with 12 bases between. Here the CDR3 reads CASRSGFGYGYTF. In DNA form, the CDR3 reads TGTGCCAGCAGATCAGGGTTCGGCTATGGCTACACCTTC.

The sample holds one count of this clone. The chain uses TRBV6-2 or TRBV6-3 and TRBJ1-5; D might be TRBD1 (5 bases). V lost 0 bases and J 6 bases, leaving 12 bases between the germline ends. Germline loops: CDR1 MNHEY, CDR2 SVGEGT. The CDR3 contains 15 residues. The DNA for the CDR3 is TGTGCCAGCAGTTACTCGACGTTGGGGCGTCAGCCCCAGCATTTT. This gives the protein CASSYSTLGRQPQHF.

The chain joins TRBV4-3 to TRBJ2-3; D is perhaps TRBD2 (5 bases). The ends were cut back, 2 bases at V and 2 bases at J, with 17 bases in the middle. The CDR3 is 17 amino acids. Germline assignment: CDR1 LGHNA and CDR2 YSLEER. The CDR3 reads CASSQRGEGRNTDTQYF. CDR3 coding DNA: TGCGCCAGCAGCCAAAGAGGAGAGGGCAGAAACACAGATACGCAGTATTTT.

The CDR3 is CASTRGYGYTF. The CDR3 bases are TGTGCCAGCACAAGGGGATATGGCTACACCTTC. This chain connects TRBV2 to TRBJ1-2; tentatively, D is TRBD1 (5 bases). CDR1 SNHLY and CDR2 FYNNEI come from the germline V gene. The CDR3 runs 11 residues. V was shortened by 7 bases and J by 5 bases, with 8 bases between the two germline ends.

The chain joins TRBV19 to TRBJ2-3; 8 bases map to TRBD2. The CDR3 runs to 14 residues. The V segment lost 6 bases and the J segment 2 bases; nucleotides outside the gene matches: 4. From germline, CDR1 is LNHDA and CDR2 SQIVND (reference sequence). CDR3 bases: TGTGCCAGTAGGGCGGGGGGCCTCACAGATACGCAGTATTTT. This sequence encodes CASRAGGLTDTQYF.

V gene TRBV7-8 combines with J gene TRBJ1-5, with D perhaps TRBD1 (6 bases). V lost 5 bases and J 4 bases, leaving 15 bases between the germline ends. Germline V gives CDR1 SGHVS, CDR2 FQNEAQ. This CDR3 is 15 amino acids long. CDR3 sequence: CASSPYRTENQPQHF. DNA for the CDR3: TGTGCCAGCAGCCCATATAGGACAGAAAATCAGCCCCAGCATTTT.

This chain joins TRBV30 and TRBJ2-7; tentative D call: TRBD2 (6 bases). The germline CDR1 and CDR2 sequences are GTSNPN and SVGIG (reference sequence). Trimming stripped 4 bases from V and 2 bases from J, with 12 bases between. CDR3 length: 13 residues. This chain's CDR3 is CAWNGGGTYEQYF. CDR3 nucleotides: TGTGCCTGGAATGGTGGGGGGACCTACGAGCAGTACTTC.